This TCR beta chain was sequenced during a study of cytomegalovirus exposure and HLA in healthy donors. Study in general: The approximately 120 validation repertoires were produced on the same platform as the roughly 690 repertoires of the first cohort. This was reported in a later analysis.

The donors were members of the validation cohort, which comprised about 120 subjects and was separate from the first cohort of roughly 700 subjects. Profiling relied on immunoSEQ multiplex PCR, and the TCRdb table lists in-frame clones only, not all of them. The sample includes roughly 280,000 clones, 80% to 90% of them seen just once. Study-wide results and limits: Most TCR sequences proved rare, with some public TCRs found in many donors. Testing in vitro showed a few CMV-associated chains specific for CMV antigens.

The V end was cut by 7 bases, the J end by 1 base, with 11 bases between. This CDR3 is built from 14 residues. Germline CDR1 MDHEN, CDR2 SYDVKM. Details on this clone: The antigen remains unidentified.

The sequencing input was PBMCs. This chain uses TRBV28 with TRBJ2-1; weak D call: TRBD1 (5 bases). This sequence originates from a young woman in good health and CMV-seronegative. This chain's CDR3 is CASNAGWSYNEQFF. The CDR3 nucleotides read TGTGCCAGCAATGCAGGGTGGTCCTACAATGAGCAGTTCTTC.